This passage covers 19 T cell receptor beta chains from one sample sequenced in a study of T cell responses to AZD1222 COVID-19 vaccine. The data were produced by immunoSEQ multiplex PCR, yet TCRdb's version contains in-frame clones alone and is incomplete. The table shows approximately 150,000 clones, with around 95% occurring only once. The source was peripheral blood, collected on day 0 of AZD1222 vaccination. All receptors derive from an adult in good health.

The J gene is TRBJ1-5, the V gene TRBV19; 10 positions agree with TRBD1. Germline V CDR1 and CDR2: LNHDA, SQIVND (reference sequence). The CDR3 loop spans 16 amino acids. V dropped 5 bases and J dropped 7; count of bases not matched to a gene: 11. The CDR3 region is CASSLTGGVFFQPQHF. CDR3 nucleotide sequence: TGTGCCAGTAGTTTGACAGGGGGCGTTTTTTTCCAGCCCCAGCATTTT.

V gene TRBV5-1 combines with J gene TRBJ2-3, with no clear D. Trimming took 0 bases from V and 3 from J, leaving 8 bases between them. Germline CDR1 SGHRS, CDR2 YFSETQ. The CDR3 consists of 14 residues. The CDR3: CASSLGTATDTQYF. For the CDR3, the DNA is TGCGCCAGCAGCTTGGGCACCGCGACAGATACGCAGTATTTT. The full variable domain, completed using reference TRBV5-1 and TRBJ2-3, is KAGVTQTPRYLIKTRGQQVTLSCSPISGHRSVSWYQQTPGQGLQFLFEYFSETQRNKGNFPGRFSGRQFSNSRSEMNVSTLELGDSALYLCASSLGTATDTQYFGPGTRLTVL.

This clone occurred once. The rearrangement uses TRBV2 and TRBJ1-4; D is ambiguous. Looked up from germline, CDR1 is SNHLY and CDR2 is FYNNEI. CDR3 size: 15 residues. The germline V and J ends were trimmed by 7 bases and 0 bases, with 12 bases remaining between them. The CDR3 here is CASNRELATNEKLFF. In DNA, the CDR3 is TGTGCCAGCAATAGGGAGCTTGCAACTAATGAAAAACTGTTTTTT.

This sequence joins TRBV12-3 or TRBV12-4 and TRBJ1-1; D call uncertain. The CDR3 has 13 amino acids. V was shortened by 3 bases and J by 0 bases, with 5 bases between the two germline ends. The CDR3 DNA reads TGTGCCAGCAGTTTCGCAGTGAACACTGAAGCTTTCTTT. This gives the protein CASSFAVNTEAFF.

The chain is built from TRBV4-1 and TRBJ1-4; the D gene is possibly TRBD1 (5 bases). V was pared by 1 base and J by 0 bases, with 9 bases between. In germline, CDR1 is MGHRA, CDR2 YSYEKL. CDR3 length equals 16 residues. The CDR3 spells CASSQVMTATNEKLFF. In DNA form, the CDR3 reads TGCGCCAGCAGCCAAGTGATGACAGCAACTAATGAAAAACTGTTTTTT.

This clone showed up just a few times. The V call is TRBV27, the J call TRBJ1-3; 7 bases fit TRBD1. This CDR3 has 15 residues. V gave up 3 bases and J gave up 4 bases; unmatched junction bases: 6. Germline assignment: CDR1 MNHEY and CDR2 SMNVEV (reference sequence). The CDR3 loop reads CASSLAGGMGNTIYF. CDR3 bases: TGTGCCAGCAGTTTGGCAGGGGGAATGGGAAACACCATATATTTT.

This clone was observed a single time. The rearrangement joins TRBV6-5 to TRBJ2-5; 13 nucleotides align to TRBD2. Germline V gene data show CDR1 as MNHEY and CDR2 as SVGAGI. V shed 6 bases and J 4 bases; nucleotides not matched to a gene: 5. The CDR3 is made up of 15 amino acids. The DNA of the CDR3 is TGTGCCAGCAGCCAACTAGCGGGGGGGACAGAGACCCAGTACTTC. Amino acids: CASSQLAGGTETQYF.

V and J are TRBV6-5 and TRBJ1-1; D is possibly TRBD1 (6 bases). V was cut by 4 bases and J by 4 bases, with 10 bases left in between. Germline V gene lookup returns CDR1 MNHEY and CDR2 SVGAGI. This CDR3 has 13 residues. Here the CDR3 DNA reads TGTGCCAGCAGTTCCACAGGGATCACTGAAGCTTTCTTT. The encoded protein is CASSSTGITEAFF.

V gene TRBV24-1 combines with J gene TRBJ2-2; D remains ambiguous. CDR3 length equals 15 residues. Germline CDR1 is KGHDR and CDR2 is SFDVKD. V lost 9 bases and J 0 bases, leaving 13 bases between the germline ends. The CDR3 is CATQPLLTNTGELFF. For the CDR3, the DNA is TGTGCCACCCAACCGTTATTAACGAACACCGGGGAGCTGTTTTTT.

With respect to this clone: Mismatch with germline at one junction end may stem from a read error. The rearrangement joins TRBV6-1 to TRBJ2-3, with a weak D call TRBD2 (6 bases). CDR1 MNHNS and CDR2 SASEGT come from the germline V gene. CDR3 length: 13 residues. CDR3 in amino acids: CASREGTTDTQYF. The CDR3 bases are TGTGCCAGCAGGGAAGGGACTACAGATACGCAGTATTTT.

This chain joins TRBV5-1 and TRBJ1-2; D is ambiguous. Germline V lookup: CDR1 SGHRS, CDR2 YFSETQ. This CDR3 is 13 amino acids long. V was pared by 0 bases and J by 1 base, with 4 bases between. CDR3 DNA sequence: TGCGCCAGCAGCTTGGACATTAACTATGGCTACACCTTC. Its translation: CASSLDINYGYTF.

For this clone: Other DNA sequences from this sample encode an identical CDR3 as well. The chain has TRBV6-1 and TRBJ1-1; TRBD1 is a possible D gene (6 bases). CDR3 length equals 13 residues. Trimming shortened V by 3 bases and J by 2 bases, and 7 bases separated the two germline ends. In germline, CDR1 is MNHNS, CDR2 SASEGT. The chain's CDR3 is CASSDRGNTEAFF. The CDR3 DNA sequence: TGTGCCAGCAGTGACAGGGGCAACACTGAAGCTTTCTTT.

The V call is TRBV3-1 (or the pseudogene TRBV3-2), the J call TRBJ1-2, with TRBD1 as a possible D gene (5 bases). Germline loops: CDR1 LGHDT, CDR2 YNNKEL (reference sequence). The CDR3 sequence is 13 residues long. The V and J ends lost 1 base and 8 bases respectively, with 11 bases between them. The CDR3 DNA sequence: TGTGCCAGCAGCCAAGGACAGTCCCTCGGCTACACCTTC. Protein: CASSQGQSLGYTF.

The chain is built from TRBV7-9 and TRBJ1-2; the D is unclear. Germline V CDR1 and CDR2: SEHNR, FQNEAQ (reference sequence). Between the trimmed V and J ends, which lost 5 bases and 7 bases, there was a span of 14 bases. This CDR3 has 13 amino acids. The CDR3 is CASSPDPDGGYTF. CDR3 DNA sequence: TGTGCCAGCAGCCCCGACCCCGACGGTGGCTACACCTTC.

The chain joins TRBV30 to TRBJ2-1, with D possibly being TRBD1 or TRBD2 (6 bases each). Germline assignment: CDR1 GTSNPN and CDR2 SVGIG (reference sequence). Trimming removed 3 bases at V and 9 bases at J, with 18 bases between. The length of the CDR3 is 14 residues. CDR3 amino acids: CAWRGAGSGGEQFF. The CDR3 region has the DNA TGTGCCTGGAGGGGGGCGGGGTCTGGGGGTGAGCAGTTCTTC.

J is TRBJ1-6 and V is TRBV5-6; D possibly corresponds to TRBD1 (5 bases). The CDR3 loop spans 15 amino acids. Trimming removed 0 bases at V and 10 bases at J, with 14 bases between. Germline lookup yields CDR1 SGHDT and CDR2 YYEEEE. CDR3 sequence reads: CASSLVVSGRSPLHF. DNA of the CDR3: TGTGCCAGCAGCTTGGTTGTCTCGGGGCGGTCACCCCTCCACTTT.

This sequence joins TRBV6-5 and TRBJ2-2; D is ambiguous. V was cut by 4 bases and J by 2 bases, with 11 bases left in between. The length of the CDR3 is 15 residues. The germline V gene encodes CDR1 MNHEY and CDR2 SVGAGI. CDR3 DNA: TGTGCCAGCAGTTTAAACCCCTCTAACACCGGGGAGCTGTTTTTT. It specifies CASSLNPSNTGELFF.

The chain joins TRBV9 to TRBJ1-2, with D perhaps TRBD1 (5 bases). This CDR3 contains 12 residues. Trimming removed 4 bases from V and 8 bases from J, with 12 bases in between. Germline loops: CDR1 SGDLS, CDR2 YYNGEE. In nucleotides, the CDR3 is TGTGCCAGCAGCTCGGCCGGGGGAGGCTACACCTTC. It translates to CASSSAGGGYTF.

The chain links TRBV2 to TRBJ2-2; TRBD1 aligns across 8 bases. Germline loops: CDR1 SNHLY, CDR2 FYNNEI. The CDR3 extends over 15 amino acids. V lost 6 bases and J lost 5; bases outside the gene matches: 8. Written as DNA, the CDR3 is TGTGCCAGCAGAAACCAGGGGGCGCTAACCGGGGAGCTGTTTTTT. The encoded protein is CASRNQGALTGELFF. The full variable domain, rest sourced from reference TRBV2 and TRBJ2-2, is EPEVTQTPSHQVTQMGQEVILRCVPISNHLYFYWYRQILGQKVEFLVSFYNNEISEKSEIFDDQFSVERPDGSNFTLKIRSTKLEDSAMYFCASRNQGALTGELFFGEGSRLTVL.